In this sample, the clone carrying this T cell receptor (beta chain) turned up once. Per the study methods: Estimation of nucleated cell counts relied on the amplification of reference gene primers. Only in-frame clones appear in the TCRdb table, and some are missing; sequencing was by immunoSEQ multiplex PCR. Clonal size and the V and J genes are those of that table, whereas D and trimming came from the DNA. The sample yields about 250,000 clones, 88% seen once. The entry originates in a study of blood T cell repertoires in COVID-19. Study at large: The study drew acute and convalescent COVID-19 samples from the United States, Italy and Spain. T cells, B-cell-depleted T cells, or PBMCs provided the cDNA or gDNA that served as material.

The V segment lost 5 bases and the J segment 8 bases; nucleotides outside the gene matches: 6. Per germline, CDR1 LGHDT and CDR2 YNNKEL (reference sequence). This CDR3 contains 13 residues. The receptor was isolated from a man older than 75 with acute or convalescent COVID-19. Input material: peripheral blood. The J gene is TRBJ2-1, the V gene TRBV3-1 (or the pseudogene TRBV3-2), with TRBD2 matching 7 bases. The CDR3 nucleotides read TGTGCCAGCAGCGAAGGACTAGACGATGAGCAGTTCTTC. Protein: CASSEGLDDEQFF.